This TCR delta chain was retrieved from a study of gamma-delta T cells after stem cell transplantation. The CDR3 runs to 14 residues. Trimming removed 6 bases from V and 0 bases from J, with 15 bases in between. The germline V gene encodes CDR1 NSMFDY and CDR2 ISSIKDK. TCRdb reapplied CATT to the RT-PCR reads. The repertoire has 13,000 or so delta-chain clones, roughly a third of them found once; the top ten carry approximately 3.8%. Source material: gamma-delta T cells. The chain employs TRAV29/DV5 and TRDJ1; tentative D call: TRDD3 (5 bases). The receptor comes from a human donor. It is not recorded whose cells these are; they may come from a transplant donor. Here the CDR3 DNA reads TGTGCAGGCACAGGGGGTCCTTACACCGATAAACTCATCTTT. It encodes CAGTGGPYTDKLIF.